This T cell receptor beta chain was sequenced during a study of identical twins. Healthy Caucasians supplied all donations. TCRdb reprocessed the 5' RACE reads with MiXCR, giving one entry per CDR3 protein. The data show 400,000 to 500,000 distinct CDR3 sequences, approximately 17% seen once. Points from the study as a whole: Findings came from cross-sectional statistics, without long-term follow-up of donors. Sharing of beta out-of-frame sequences by twins showed a weaker excess. There was an excess of low generation probability in the out-of-frame alpha sequences that twins shared.

There are 15 residues in the CDR3. Germline CDR1 is SGHRS and CDR2 is YFSETQ. A word on this clonotype: Its cognate antigen is unknown. The junction and the germline gene differ at one end; a read error may be behind it.

V usage is TRBV5-1 and J usage is TRBJ2-3, with a tentative D call TRBD2 (5 bases). This TCR derives from a man aged 50 to 59 in good health. The source material was naive T cells sorted from blood. CDR3 sequence (DNA): TGCGCCAGCAGCCTCAACACCGCTAGCACAGTTACGCAGTATTTT. It translates to CASSLNTASTVTQYF.